The present TCR beta chain was sequenced within a study of molecular identifiers for immune sequencing clone quantification. Study in general: Four of five splits of RNA from around 18,000 or 91,000 naive CD8 cells were sequenced in replicates.

Broader study findings: Underestimated sizes of highly expanded clones could result from identical TCR molecules that share a barcode.

The junction had 3 bases not matched to a gene; V was cut back by 1 base and J by 6 bases. The germline V gene encodes CDR1 LNHNV and CDR2 YYDKDF (reference sequence). CDR3 length: 14 amino acids. Bulk TCR libraries were made with methods that had been previously described and with listed TCR primers. TCRdb redid the calling of the PCR reads with MiXCR, one entry per CDR3 protein. Among about 68,000 distinct CDR3 sequences, around 18% were seen once, and the ten largest hold approximately 1.5%. The sorting of naive CD8 T cells used the CD8+CD4-CCR7+CD45RA+ phenotype. Worth noting for this clonotype: The antigen is unknown.

This receptor was obtained from a human donor in good health. Some libraries in this study had Jurkat cell RNA spiked in. The chain is built from TRBV15 and TRBJ2-3, with TRBD1 matching over 8 bases. Source material: naive CD8+ T cells from blood, with Jurkat cell RNA spiked in. Stated subset: FACS-sorted CD8+CD4-CCR7+CD45RA+ naive T cells. CDR3 loop: CATSRVDRADTQYF. CDR3 in DNA: TGTGCCACCAGCAGAGTGGACAGGGCCGATACGCAGTATTTT.